This T cell receptor beta chain appears in the sequencing data of a study of molecular identifiers for immune sequencing clone quantification. Overall study findings and caveats: Highly expanded clone sizes could be underestimated by identical TCR molecules sharing a barcode.

This clonotype was counted between two and nine times. The antigen is undetermined. Preparation methods for the bulk TCR libraries were those previously described, with listed TCR primers. Each CDR3 protein gets one entry after TCRdb re-called the PCR reads with MiXCR. The profile shows roughly 90,000 distinct CDR3 sequences, around 25% of them singletons. Naive CD8 T cells were sorted as CD8+CD4-CCR7+CD45RA+. CDR1 and CDR2 from the germline V gene are MNHEY and SMNVEV (reference sequence). The CDR3 runs to 15 residues. The V end was cut by 5 bases, the J end by 6 bases, with 16 bases between. The sequencing input was naive CD8+ T cells from blood, with Jurkat cell RNA spiked in. Indicated subset: FACS-sorted CD8+CD4-CCR7+CD45RA+ naive T cells. The V and J genes are TRBV27 and TRBJ2-2, with D possibly matching TRBD1 (6 bases). This TCR derives from a human donor in good health. Some libraries in this study had Jurkat cell RNA spiked in. CDR3 sequence (DNA): TGTGCCAGCAGTAGGGACACTGGAGTCGCCGGGGAGCTGTTTTTT. Its translation is CASSRDTGVAGELFF.